The 16 T cell receptor beta chains listed next were all sequenced from one sample in a study of blood T cells in healthy people across ages (dated by TCRdb to between 2014 and 2017). Preparation of the library involved 5' RACE. Sequencer: Illumina HiSeq 2500. The second PCR ran for roughly 7 to 11 cycles and used a J-beta primer mix along with a sample-barcoded 5' primer. TCRdb trimmed the raw reads at Q25, called clones with MiXCR and kept productive beta chains. Records with the same CDR3 protein are collapsed into one entry carrying the most frequent genes and DNA. The sample table contains 800,000 or so distinct CDR3 sequences; only one count was recorded for around a quarter of them. Clones ranked in the top ten supply approximately 4% of the sample. This sample was shared with a second study, whose subject was T cells of mothers and their children.

Material for sequencing was blood. The receptor set was obtained from a boy aged 5-17 years in good health.

Ten or more counts support this clonotype. V usage is TRBV28 and J usage is TRBJ2-6; D is tentatively TRBD1 or TRBD2 (5 bases each). Trimming took off 5 bases at V and 3 bases at J, with 17 bases between the two ends. The CDR3 covers 17 residues. Germline V gene lookup returns CDR1 MDHEN and CDR2 SYDVKM. CDR3 residues: CASSVGTTWVGANVLTF. The DNA for the CDR3 is TGTGCCAGCAGTGTGGGGACCACTTGGGTTGGGGCCAACGTCCTGACTTTC.

This chain joins TRBV14 and TRBJ2-2; a weak D match, TRBD2 (5 bases). CDR1 is SGHDN and CDR2 is FVKESK in the germline V gene. The CDR3 is made up of 15 amino acids. V lost 0 bases and J 3 bases, leaving 8 bases between the germline ends. CDR3 in DNA: TGTGCCAGCAGCCAAGATCCGGGATACACCGGGGAGCTGTTTTTT. Amino acids: CASSQDPGYTGELFF.

The chain links TRBV28 to TRBJ1-6; perhaps TRBD1 as D (5 bases). Looked up from germline, CDR1 is MDHEN and CDR2 is SYDVKM. This CDR3 is 15 amino acids long. Trimming stripped 8 bases from V and 9 bases from J, with 20 bases between. The CDR3 DNA sequence: TGTGCCAGCGTCCCCTCAGGGAGGGCTAGTTCACCCCTCCACTTT. This gives the protein CASVPSGRASSPLHF. The whole variable domain, filled in from reference TRBV28 and TRBJ1-6, reads DVKVTQSSRYLVKRTGEKVFLECVQDMDHENMFWYRQDPGLGLRLIYFSYDVKMKEKGDIPEGYSVSREKKERFSLILESASTNQTSMYLCASVPSGRASSPLHFGNGTRLTVT.

The chain carries TRBV5-1 and TRBJ2-6, with D perhaps matching TRBD2 (5 bases). CDR1 and CDR2 (germline): SGHRS, YFSETQ. The V end lost 0 bases, the J end lost 2 bases, and 9 bases lay between the germline ends. The CDR3 runs 16 residues. The CDR3 spells CASSLERAAGANVLTF. DNA for the CDR3: TGCGCCAGCAGCTTGGAGAGGGCTGCTGGGGCCAACGTCCTGACTTTC.

The V and J genes are TRBV24-1 and TRBJ2-1; D not certain. The tail of the sequence fits TRBJ2-5 better, so the J call may be wrong. The CDR3 is 12 amino acids. The germline gives CDR1 KGHDR, CDR2 SFDVKD. CDR3 nucleotides: TGTGCCACCAGTGATCCCTCGGAGACCCAGTACTTC. Its translation is CATSDPSETQYF.

The rearrangement links TRBV9 to TRBJ1-4; D not certain. The CDR3 is 13 amino acids. Trimming removed 0 bases from V and 7 bases from J, with 7 bases in between. CDR1 and CDR2 from the germline V gene are SGDLS and YYNGEE. CDR3 residues: CASSVDASEKLFF. The CDR3 DNA is TGTGCCAGCAGCGTAGATGCGAGTGAAAAACTGTTTTTT. Full variable domain (remainder filled in from reference TRBV9 and TRBJ1-4): DSGVTQTPKHLITATGQRVTLRCSPRSGDLSVYWYQQSLDQGLQFLIQYYNGEERAKGNILERFSAQQFPDLHSELNLSSLELGDSALYFCASSVDASEKLFFGSGTQLSVL.

This chain uses TRBV14 with TRBJ1-1; no reliable D call. The germline gives CDR1 SGHDN, CDR2 FVKESK. Deletions cut 1 base from V and 1 base from J, with 13 bases between. The CDR3 loop spans 16 amino acids. CDR3 nucleotide sequence: TGTGCCAGCAGCCAAGGACCACGCCGGAGGAACACTGAAGCTTTCTTT. It is translated as CASSQGPRRRNTEAFF. The variable domain in full, completed from reference TRBV14 and TRBJ1-1, reads EAGVTQFPSHSVIEKGQTVTLRCDPISGHDNLYWYRRVMGKEIKFLLHFVKESKQDESGMPNNRFLAERTGGTYSTLKVQPAELEDSGVYFCASSQGPRRRNTEAFFGQGTRLTVV.

This chain joins TRBV6-5 and TRBJ2-7; no definite D call. The CDR3 spans 13 residues. CDR1 and CDR2 (germline): MNHEY, SVGAGI. Trimming removed 6 bases from V and 0 bases from J, with 9 bases in between. The CDR3, as DNA: TGTGCCAGCAGCAAACGAGGCTCCTACGAGCAGTACTTC. This gives the protein CASSKRGSYEQYF.

The sample holds a few counts of this clonotype. The rearrangement uses TRBV4-2 and TRBJ2-7; D remains ambiguous. V dropped 3 bases and J dropped 0 bases, with 15 bases sitting between them. CDR1 is LGHNA, CDR2 YNFKEQ, per germline. This CDR3 is 16 amino acids long. DNA of the CDR3: TGTGCCAGCAGCCATCTAGGGCAATTAAGCTCCTACGAGCAGTACTTC. Encoded protein: CASSHLGQLSSYEQYF.

The rearrangement links TRBV7-9 to TRBJ2-7; 8 nucleotides agree with TRBD1. Trimming at V came to 5 bases and at J to 5 bases, leaving 8 bases not matched to a gene. Germline loops: CDR1 SEHNR, CDR2 FQNEAQ (reference sequence). The CDR3 is 14 residues long. CDR3 in amino acids: CASSRDRLEDEQYF. In nucleotides, the CDR3 is TGTGCCAGCAGCCGGGACAGGTTAGAGGACGAGCAGTACTTC.

The V and J genes are TRBV4-3 and TRBJ2-1, with TRBD1 as a possible D gene (6 bases). CDR1 LGHNA and CDR2 YSLEER come from the germline V gene. V shed 3 bases and J shed 2 bases, with 14 bases lying between them. The CDR3 spans 16 residues. CDR3 nucleotides: TGCGCCAGCAGCCACACCCTAGGGACAACCTACAATGAGCAGTTCTTC. Its translation: CASSHTLGTTYNEQFF.

This clonotype was counted only a few times. The genes are TRBV7-9 and TRBJ2-5; the D gene is possibly TRBD2 (6 bases). The J call may be mistaken, given a closer DNA end match to TRBJ2-7. CDR1 SEHNR and CDR2 FQNEAQ come from the germline V gene (reference sequence). CDR3 length equals 14 residues. In DNA form, the CDR3 reads TGTGCCAGCAGCTTACAGCGGGCTTCCTACGAGCAGTACTTC. The encoded protein is CASSLQRASYEQYF.

As for this clonotype: Being one base from a much bigger clone, this may be a read error. The chain couples TRBV29-1 to TRBJ2-7, with 9 bases lining up with TRBD2. Matching the DNA end better, TRBJ2-1 makes the J call doubtful. The V gene's germline CDR1 is SQVTM and CDR2 ANQGSEA. The CDR3 is 15 residues long. Written as DNA, the CDR3 is TGCAGCCATCCCGTAGCGGGAGAGAGGTGGAATCAGCAGTTCTTC. Residues: CSHPVAGERWNQQFF.

Comments on this clonotype: A read error is likely, as this CDR3 ends without the conserved phenylalanine or tryptophan. The rearrangement links TRBV28 to TRBJ1-2; D unclear. Trimming stripped 11 bases from V and 10 bases from J, with 14 bases between. The germline CDR1 and CDR2 sequences are MDHEN and SYDVKM. The CDR3 loop spans 10 amino acids. For the CDR3, the DNA is TGTGCCCCCAATCATAGAGACTACACCATC. Amino acids: CAPNHRDYTI.

The chain uses TRBV4-1 and TRBJ2-7; perhaps TRBD1 as D (6 bases). The CDR3 length is 15 residues. Trimming pared 4 bases from V and 3 bases from J, leaving 16 bases between. Germline lookup yields CDR1 MGHRA and CDR2 YSYEKL. The CDR3 spells CASSRGQLEDYEQYF. The CDR3 nucleotides read TGCGCCAGCAGCCGCGGACAGTTAGAAGACTACGAGCAGTACTTC.

The V call is TRBV18, the J call TRBJ2-5; D uncertain. The tail of the sequence fits TRBJ2-7 better, so the J call may be wrong. The CDR3 is 13 residues long. CDR1 KGHSH and CDR2 LQKENI come from the germline V gene. The CDR3 loop reads CATSADTSYEQYF. Here the CDR3 DNA reads TGTGCCACGTCTGCGGATACCTCCTACGAGCAGTACTTC.